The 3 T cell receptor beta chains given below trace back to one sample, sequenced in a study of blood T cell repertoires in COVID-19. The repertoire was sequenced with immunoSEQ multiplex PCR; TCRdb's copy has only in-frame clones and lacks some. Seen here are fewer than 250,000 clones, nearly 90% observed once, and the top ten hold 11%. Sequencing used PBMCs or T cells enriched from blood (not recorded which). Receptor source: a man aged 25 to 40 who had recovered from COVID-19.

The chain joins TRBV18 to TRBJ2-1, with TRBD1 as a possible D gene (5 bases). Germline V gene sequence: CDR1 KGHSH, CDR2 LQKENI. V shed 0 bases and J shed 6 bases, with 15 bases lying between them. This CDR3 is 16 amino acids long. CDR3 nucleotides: TGTGCCAGCTCACCACCGTGGCAGGGTGTCTTCAATGAGCAGTTCTTC. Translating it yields CASSPPWQGVFNEQFF. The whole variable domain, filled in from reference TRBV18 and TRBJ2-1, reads NAGVMQNPRHLVRRRGQEARLRCSPMKGHSHVYWYRQLPEEGLKFMVYLQKENIIDESGMPKERFSAEFPKEGPSILRIQQVVRGDSAAYFCASSPPWQGVFNEQFFGPGTRLTVL.

The CDR3 coding sequence is TGTGCCAGCAGCTTAGATGTCGCCGGGGAGCTGTTTTTT. This sequence encodes CASSLDVAGELFF. The chain uses TRBV7-8 and TRBJ2-2; the D is unclear. V lost 1 base, J lost 6 bases, and 6 bases lay in between. Germline V gene data show CDR1 as SGHVS and CDR2 as FQNEAQ. The CDR3 consists of 13 residues. Full variable domain (missing parts from reference TRBV7-8 and TRBJ2-2): GAGVSQSPRYKVAKRGQDVALRCDPISGHVSLFWYQQALGQGPEFLTYFQNEAQLDKSGLPSDRFFAERPEGSVSTLKIQRTQQEDSAVYLCASSLDVAGELFFGEGSRLTVL.

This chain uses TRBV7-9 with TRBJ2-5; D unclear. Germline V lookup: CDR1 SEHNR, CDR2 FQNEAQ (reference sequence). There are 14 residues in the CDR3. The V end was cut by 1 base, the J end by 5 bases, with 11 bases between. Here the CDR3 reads CASSLEVRFETQYF. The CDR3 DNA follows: TGTGCCAGCAGCTTAGAAGTTCGGTTTGAGACCCAGTACTTC.